Here is one T cell receptor beta chain with its context. The data originate from a study of blood T cells in healthy people across ages. Together with a sample-barcoded 5' primer, a J-beta primer mix was included in a second PCR lasting about 7 to 12 cycles. TCRdb re-called the 5' RACE reads with MiXCR, one entry per CDR3 protein. The sample records roughly 900,000 distinct CDR3 sequences, under 50% being singletons. V was pared by 0 bases and J by 13 bases, with 10 bases of the junction left unmatched. The CDR3 has 14 residues. CDR1 is SGDLS and CDR2 is YYNGEE in the germline V gene. This TCR derives from a man aged 25-45 years in good health. Sequenced sample: blood. V usage is TRBV9 and J usage is TRBJ2-1, with 7 positions matching TRBD2. The CDR3 DNA follows: TGTGCCAGCAGCGTAGGACTAGCTACCGGGACCCAGTTCTTC. The encoded protein is CASSVGLATGTQFF.